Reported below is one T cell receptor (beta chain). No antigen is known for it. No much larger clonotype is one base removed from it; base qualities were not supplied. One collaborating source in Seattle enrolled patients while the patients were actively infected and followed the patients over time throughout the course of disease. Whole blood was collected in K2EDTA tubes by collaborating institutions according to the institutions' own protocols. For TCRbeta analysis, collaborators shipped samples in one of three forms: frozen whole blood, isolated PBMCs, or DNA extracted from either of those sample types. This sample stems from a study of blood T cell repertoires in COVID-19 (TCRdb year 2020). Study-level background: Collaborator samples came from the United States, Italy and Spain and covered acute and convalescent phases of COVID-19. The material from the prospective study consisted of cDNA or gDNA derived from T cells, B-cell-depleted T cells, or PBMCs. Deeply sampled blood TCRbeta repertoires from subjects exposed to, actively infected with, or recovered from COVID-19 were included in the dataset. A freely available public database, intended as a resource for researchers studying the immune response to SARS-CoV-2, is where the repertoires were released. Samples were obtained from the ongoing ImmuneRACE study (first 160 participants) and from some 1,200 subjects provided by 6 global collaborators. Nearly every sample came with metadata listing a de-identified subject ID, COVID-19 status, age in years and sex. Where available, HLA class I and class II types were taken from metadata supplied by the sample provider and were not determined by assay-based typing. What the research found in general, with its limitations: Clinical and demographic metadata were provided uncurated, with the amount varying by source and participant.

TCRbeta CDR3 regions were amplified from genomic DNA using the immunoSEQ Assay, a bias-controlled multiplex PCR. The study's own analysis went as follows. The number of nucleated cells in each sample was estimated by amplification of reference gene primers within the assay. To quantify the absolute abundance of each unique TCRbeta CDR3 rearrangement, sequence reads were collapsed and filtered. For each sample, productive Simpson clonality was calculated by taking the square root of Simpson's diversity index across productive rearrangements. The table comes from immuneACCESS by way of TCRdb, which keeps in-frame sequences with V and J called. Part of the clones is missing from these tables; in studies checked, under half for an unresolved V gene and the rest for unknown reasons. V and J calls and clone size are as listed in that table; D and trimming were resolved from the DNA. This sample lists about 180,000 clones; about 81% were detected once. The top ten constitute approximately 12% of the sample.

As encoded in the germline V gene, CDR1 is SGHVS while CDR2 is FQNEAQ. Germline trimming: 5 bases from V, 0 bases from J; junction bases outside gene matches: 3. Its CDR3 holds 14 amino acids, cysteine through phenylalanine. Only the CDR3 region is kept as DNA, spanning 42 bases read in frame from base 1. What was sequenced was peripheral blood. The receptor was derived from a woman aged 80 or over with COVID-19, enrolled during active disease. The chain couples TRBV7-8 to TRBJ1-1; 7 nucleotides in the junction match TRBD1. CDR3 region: CASSRGQVNTEAFF. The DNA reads TGTGCCAGCAGCCGAGGACAGGTGAACACTGAAGCTTTCTTT.